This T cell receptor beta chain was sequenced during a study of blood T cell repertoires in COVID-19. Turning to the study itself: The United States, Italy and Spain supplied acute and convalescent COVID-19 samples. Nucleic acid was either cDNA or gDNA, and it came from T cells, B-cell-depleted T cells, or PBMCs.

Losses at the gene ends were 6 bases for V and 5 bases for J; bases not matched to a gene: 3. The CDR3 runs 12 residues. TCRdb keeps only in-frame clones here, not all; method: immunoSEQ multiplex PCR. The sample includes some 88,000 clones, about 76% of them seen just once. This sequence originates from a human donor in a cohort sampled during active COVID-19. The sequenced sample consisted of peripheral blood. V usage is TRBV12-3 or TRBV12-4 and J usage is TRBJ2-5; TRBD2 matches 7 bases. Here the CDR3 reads CASRIGGETQYF. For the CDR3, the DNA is TGTGCCAGCAGAATCGGGGGGGAGACCCAGTACTTC.